This T cell receptor beta chain was obtained from a study of spatial heterogeneity in lung cancer. About the study: The donor group consisted of 72 patients who had untreated, early-stage non-small cell lung cancer.

The length of the CDR3 is 13 residues. Trimming pared 3 bases from V and 3 bases from J, leaving 11 bases between. Germline lookup yields CDR1 DFQATT and CDR2 SNEGSKA (reference sequence). Time point described: blood at routine non-recurrence follow-up after resection. TCRdb itself ran the 5' RACE reads through MiXCR, one entry per CDR3 protein. Here the sample spans under 35,000 distinct CDR3 sequences, 5% to 6% being singletons. Regarding the study as a whole: Resection blood, more than follow-up blood, showed ubiquitous expanded tumor TCRs.

Regarding this clonotype: The antigen remains undetermined.

The TCR comes from a female donor with early-stage non-small cell lung cancer. The rearrangement joins TRBV20-1 to TRBJ2-5, with a weak D call TRBD2 (5 bases). Source: PBMCs, taken at follow-up. As DNA, the CDR3 is TGCAGTGCTAGCGATACGGGGAAAGAGACCCAGTACTTC. It translates to CSASDTGKETQYF.